Following are 11 T cell receptor beta chains from one sample sequenced in a study of cytomegalovirus exposure and HLA in healthy donors. The PCR had 60 Vbeta and 13 Jbeta primers. Profiling relied on immunoSEQ multiplex PCR, and the TCRdb table lists in-frame clones only, not all of them. The sample has over 50,000 clones, about 79% seen once. Sample: PBMCs. Receptors originate from a man between 40 and 49 years old in good health and CMV-seronegative.

V is TRBV14 and J is TRBJ1-2; D ambiguous. V was pared by 2 bases and J by 5 bases, with 9 bases between. CDR1 and CDR2 (germline): SGHDN, FVKESK. CDR3 length equals 13 residues. The CDR3 reads CASSQISGYGYTF. CDR3 sequence (DNA): TGTGCCAGCAGCCAAATCTCAGGATATGGCTACACCTTC.

Details on this clone: A read error may produce the germline difference seen at one junction end. Other DNA variants within this sample encode the same CDR3. CDR3 region: CASNSWDRDYGYTF. CDR3 DNA sequence: TGTGCCAGCAATTCCTGGGACAGGGACTATGGCTACACTTTC. This rearrangement joins TRBV6-1 to TRBJ1-2; 9 bases match TRBD1. This CDR3 contains 14 residues. Germline CDR1 MNHNS, CDR2 SASEGT.

The chain is built from TRBV9 and TRBJ2-3; D might be TRBD1 (6 bases). Germline V gene sequence: CDR1 SGDLS, CDR2 YYNGEE. Trimming left V 0 bases short and J 4 bases short, with 6 bases between. The CDR3 has 13 amino acids. CDR3 coding DNA: TGTGCCAGCAGCGTAGAGGGGGCAGATACGCAGTATTTT. Its protein is CASSVEGADTQYF.

This clone was detected once. This chain links TRBV9 with TRBJ1-2; D is undetermined. The CDR3 contains 15 residues. Germline V gene data show CDR1 as SGDLS and CDR2 as YYNGEE. Trimming took 4 bases from V and 8 from J, leaving 21 bases between them. CDR3 region: CASSRETWGVGGYTF. The CDR3 DNA reads TGTGCCAGCAGCCGAGAAACCTGGGGAGTGGGAGGCTACACCTTC.

The chain uses TRBV11-3 and TRBJ2-7, with D perhaps matching TRBD1 (5 bases). V was clipped by 0 bases and J by 4 bases, with 13 bases between them. This CDR3 comprises 15 residues. CDR1 is SGHNT, CDR2 YENEEA, per germline. Written as DNA, the CDR3 is TGTGCCAGCAGCTTAGATCCCGGACACCTTTACGAGCAGTACTTC. It is translated as CASSLDPGHLYEQYF.

The chain is built from TRBV6-1 and TRBJ1-1, with D perhaps matching TRBD1 (5 bases). The CDR3 has 13 amino acids. Trimming shortened V by 5 bases and J by 5 bases, and 12 bases separated the two germline ends. Looked up from germline, CDR1 is MNHNS and CDR2 is SASEGT. The CDR3 sequence: CASSRDGGTEAFF. In DNA form, the CDR3 reads TGTGCCAGCAGTAGGGACGGGGGGACTGAAGCTTTCTTT.

J is TRBJ2-3 and V is TRBV9; TRBD2 matches at 11 bases. Germline CDR1 SGDLS, CDR2 YYNGEE. V was clipped by 1 base and J by 4 bases; unmatched bases: 8. CDR3 size: 17 residues. CDR3 coding DNA: TGTGCCAGCAGCGTACCCCCTGGACTAGCGGGTTCAGATACGCAGTATTTT. It encodes CASSVPPGLAGSDTQYF.

This chain links TRBV28 with TRBJ1-6; 8 nucleotides align to TRBD1. From germline, CDR1 is MDHEN and CDR2 SYDVKM. With V trimmed by 5 bases and J by 7 bases, 7 bases remained unmatched. This CDR3 is 15 amino acids long. CDR3 in DNA: TGTGCCAGCAGTATAACAGGGGGTGTAAATTCACCCCTCCACTTT. Its protein is CASSITGGVNSPLHF.

This chain joins TRBV5-1 and TRBJ2-3; TRBD2 matches at 7 bases. V gave up 7 bases and J gave up 4 bases; unmatched junction bases: 9. Germline lookup yields CDR1 SGHRS and CDR2 YFSETQ. The CDR3 extends over 14 amino acids. The CDR3 bases are TGCGCCAGCGGTTCCGGGGGGACGGCAGATACGCAGTATTTT. As protein: CASGSGGTADTQYF.

This chain connects TRBV7-8 to TRBJ2-1, with D hard to call. This CDR3 has 11 amino acids. Germline V gene sequence: CDR1 SGHVS, CDR2 FQNEAQ. The V end was cut by 6 bases, the J end by 8 bases, with 8 bases between. The CDR3 DNA reads TGTGCCAGCAGGACCCTAGATGAGCAGTTCTTC. Translating it yields CASRTLDEQFF.

The J gene is TRBJ2-3, the V gene TRBV27; D not resolved. The CDR3 has 13 amino acids. The V gene's germline CDR1 is MNHEY and CDR2 SMNVEV (reference sequence). Trimming cost V 7 bases and J 2 bases, with 10 bases left between them. CDR3 protein: CASNPRNTDTQYF. The CDR3 nucleotides read TGTGCCAGCAACCCCAGGAACACAGATACGCAGTATTTT.